These 3 T cell receptor beta chains were all obtained from the same sample, sequenced in a study of radiation and T cells in renal cell carcinoma. The method was immunoSEQ multiplex PCR; TCRdb's version includes in-frame clones alone and lacks a portion of them. The sample records around 180,000 clones, 88% being singletons. Time point here: blood 4 weeks post-SBRT, at nephrectomy. The treatment is: 15 Gy SBRT to primary tumor, nephrectomy 4 weeks later. The input for sequencing was blood, taken from a patient whose treatment included radiotherapy and nephrectomy. These receptor sequences come from a woman aged 50 to 60 with renal cell carcinoma.

V is TRBV14 and J is TRBJ1-1; D unclear. Germline assignment: CDR1 SGHDN and CDR2 FVKESK. The CDR3 is made up of 18 amino acids. Trimming took 4 bases from V and 5 from J, leaving 26 bases between them. In DNA, the CDR3 is TGTGCCAGCAGCCTCGGATCGGAGGGCGTAGGAGTAGGGACTGAAGCTTTCTTT. This encodes CASSLGSEGVGVGTEAFF.

The V and J genes are TRBV7-2 and TRBJ2-3; 8 bases map to TRBD2. Germline trimming cut 0 bases from V and 6 bases from J; bases unmatched to any gene: 8. CDR1 and CDR2 (germline): SGHTA, FQGNSA. The CDR3 has 16 amino acids. The CDR3 DNA is TGTGCCAGCAGCTTAGCGCAAGGGACTAGTAGGGATACGCAGTATTTT. Its translation is CASSLAQGTSRDTQYF.

A word on this clone: The same CDR3 arises from other DNA sequences in this sample as well. This chain joins TRBV29-1 and TRBJ1-5; no firm D call. The CDR3 has 12 residues. V was cut by 4 bases and J by 1 base, with 5 bases left in between. CDR1 and CDR2 (germline): SQVTM, ANQGSEA. CDR3 DNA sequence: TGCAGCGTTGGCGCGAGCAATCAGCCCCAGCATTTT. Its translation is CSVGASNQPQHF.